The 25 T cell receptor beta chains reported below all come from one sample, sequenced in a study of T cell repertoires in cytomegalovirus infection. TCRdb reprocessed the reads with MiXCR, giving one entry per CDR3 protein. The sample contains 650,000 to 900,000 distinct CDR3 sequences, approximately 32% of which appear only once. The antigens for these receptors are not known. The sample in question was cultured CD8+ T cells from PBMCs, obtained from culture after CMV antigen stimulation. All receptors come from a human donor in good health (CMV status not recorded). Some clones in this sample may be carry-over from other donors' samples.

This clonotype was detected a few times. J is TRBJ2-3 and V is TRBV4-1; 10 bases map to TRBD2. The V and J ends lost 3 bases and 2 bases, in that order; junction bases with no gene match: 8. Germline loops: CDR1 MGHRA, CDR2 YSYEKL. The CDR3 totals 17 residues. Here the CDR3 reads CASSQAVSGGNTDTQYF. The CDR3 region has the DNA TGCGCCAGCAGCCAGGCTGTTAGCGGGGGGAACACAGATACGCAGTATTTT.

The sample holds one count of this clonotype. CDR3 in amino acids: CASSSGSSWGYTF. The CDR3 DNA follows: TGTGCCAGCAGTTCCGGATCCTCTTGGGGCTACACCTTC. The chain employs TRBV28 and TRBJ1-2; D not resolved. Germline lookup yields CDR1 MDHEN and CDR2 SYDVKM. This CDR3 has 13 residues. The V end lost 4 bases, the J end lost 8 bases, and 14 bases lay between the germline ends.

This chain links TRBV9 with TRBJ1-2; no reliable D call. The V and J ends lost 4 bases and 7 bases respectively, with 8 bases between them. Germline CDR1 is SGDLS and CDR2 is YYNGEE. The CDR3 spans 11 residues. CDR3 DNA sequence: TGTGCCAGCAGCTCAAGGTTTGGCTACACCTTC. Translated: CASSSRFGYTF.

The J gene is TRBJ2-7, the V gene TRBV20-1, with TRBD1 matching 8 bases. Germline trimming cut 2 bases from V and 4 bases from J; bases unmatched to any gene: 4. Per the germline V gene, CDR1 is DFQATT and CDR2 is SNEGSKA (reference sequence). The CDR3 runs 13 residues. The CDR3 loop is CSARRQGAYEQYV. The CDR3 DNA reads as TGCAGTGCTAGAAGGCAGGGGGCTTACGAGCAGTACGTC.

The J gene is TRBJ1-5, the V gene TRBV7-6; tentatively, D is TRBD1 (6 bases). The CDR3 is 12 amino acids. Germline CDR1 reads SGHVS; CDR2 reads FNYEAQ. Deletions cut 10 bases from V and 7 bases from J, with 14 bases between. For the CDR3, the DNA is TGTGCCACCTCAGGGGTTGGACAGCCCCAGCATTTT. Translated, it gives CATSGVGQPQHF.

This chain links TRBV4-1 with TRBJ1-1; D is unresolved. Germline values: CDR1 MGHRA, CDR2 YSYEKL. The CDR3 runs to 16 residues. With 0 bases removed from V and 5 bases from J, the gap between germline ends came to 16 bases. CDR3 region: CASSQEGSAQGTEAFF. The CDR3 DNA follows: TGCGCCAGCAGCCAAGAGGGGTCAGCACAAGGGACTGAAGCTTTCTTT.

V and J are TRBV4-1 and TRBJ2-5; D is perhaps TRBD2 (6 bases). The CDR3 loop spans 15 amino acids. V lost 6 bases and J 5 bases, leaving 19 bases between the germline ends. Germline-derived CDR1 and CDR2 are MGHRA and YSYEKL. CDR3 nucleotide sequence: TGCGCCAGCAGTGACCTGAAGGGCGGAGGGGAGACCCAGTACTTC. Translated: CASSDLKGGGETQYF.

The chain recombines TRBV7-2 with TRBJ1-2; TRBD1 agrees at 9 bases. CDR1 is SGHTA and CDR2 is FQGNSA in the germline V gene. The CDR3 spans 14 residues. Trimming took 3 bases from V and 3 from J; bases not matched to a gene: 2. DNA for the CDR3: TGTGCCAGCAGCTTTGGGGACAGGGACTATGGCTACACCTTC. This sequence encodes CASSFGDRDYGYTF.

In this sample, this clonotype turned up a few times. The chain's CDR3 is CASSPFAGRRTSPLHF. The CDR3 DNA reads as TGCGCCAGCAGTCCTTTTGCGGGCAGGCGGACGTCACCCCTCCACTTT. This chain connects TRBV23-1 to TRBJ1-6; D is uncertain. TRBV23-1 is an ORF, and what it does is uncertain. With 4 bases removed from V and 10 bases from J, the gap between germline ends came to 20 bases. CDR3 length: 16 residues.

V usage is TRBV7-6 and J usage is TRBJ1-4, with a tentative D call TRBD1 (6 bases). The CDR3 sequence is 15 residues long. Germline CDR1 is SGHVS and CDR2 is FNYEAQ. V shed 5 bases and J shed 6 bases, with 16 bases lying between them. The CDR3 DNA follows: TGTGCCAGCAGCAAAGGGGCAGGGGAGTATGAAAAACTGTTTTTT. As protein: CASSKGAGEYEKLFF.

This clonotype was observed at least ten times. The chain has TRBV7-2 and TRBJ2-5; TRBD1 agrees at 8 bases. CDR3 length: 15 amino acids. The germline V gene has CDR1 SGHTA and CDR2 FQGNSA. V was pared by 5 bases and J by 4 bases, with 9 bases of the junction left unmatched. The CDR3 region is CASSPDRGSGETQYF. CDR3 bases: TGTGCCAGCAGCCCAGACAGGGGCTCAGGAGAGACCCAGTACTTC.

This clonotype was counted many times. The CDR3 loop reads CASSPPAADTQYF. The CDR3, as DNA: TGTGCCAGCAGCCCCCCGGCTGCGGATACGCAGTATTTT. The chain couples TRBV7-4 to TRBJ2-3; D unresolved. The germline V gene has CDR1 SGHVT and CDR2 SQSDAQ. This CDR3 region has 13 residues. V lost 5 bases to trimming and J lost 6 bases, with 12 bases between them.

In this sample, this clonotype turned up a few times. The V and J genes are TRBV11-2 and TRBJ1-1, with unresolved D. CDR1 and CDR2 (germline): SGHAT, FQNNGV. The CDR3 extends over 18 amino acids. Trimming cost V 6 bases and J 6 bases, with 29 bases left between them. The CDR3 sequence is CASSLTGMGSQKGAEAFF. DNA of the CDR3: TGTGCCAGCAGTCTGACCGGTATGGGCAGCCAAAAAGGCGCTGAAGCTTTCTTT.

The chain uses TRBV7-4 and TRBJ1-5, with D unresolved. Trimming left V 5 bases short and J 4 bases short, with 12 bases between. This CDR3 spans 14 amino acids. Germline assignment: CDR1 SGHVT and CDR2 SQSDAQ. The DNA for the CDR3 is TGTGCCAGCAGCCCCCCCGTCGCTAATCAGCCCCAGCATTTT. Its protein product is CASSPPVANQPQHF.

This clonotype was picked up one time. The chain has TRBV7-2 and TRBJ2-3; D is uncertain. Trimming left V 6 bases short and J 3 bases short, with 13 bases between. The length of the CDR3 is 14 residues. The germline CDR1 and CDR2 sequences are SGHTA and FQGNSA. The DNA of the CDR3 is TGTGCCAGCAGTGTCTGGATCAGGACAGATACGCAGTATTTT. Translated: CASSVWIRTDTQYF.

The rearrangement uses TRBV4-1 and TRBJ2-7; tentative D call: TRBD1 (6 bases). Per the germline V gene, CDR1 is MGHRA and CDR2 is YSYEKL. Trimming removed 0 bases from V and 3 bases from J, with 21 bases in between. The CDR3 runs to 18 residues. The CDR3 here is CASSQEGPPNRVSYEQYF. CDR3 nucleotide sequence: TGCGCCAGCAGCCAAGAGGGTCCCCCGAACAGGGTAAGCTACGAGCAGTACTTC.

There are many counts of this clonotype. CDR3 sequence reads: CASSTGQGYNYGYTF. CDR3 DNA sequence: TGTGCCAGCAGCACAGGACAGGGGTATAACTATGGCTACACCTTC. The chain carries TRBV7-2 and TRBJ1-2; 9 bases agree with TRBD1. V lost 5 bases and J lost 1; bases outside the gene matches: 5. Germline assignment: CDR1 SGHTA and CDR2 FQGNSA. CDR3 length: 15 amino acids. The entire variable domain, with the rest obtained from reference TRBV7-2 and TRBJ1-2, is as follows: GAGVSQSPSNKVTEKGKDVELRCDPISGHTALYWYRQSLGQGLEFLIYFQGNSAPDKSGLPSDRFSAERTGGSVSTLTIQRTQQEDSAVYLCASSTGQGYNYGYTFGSGTRLTVV.

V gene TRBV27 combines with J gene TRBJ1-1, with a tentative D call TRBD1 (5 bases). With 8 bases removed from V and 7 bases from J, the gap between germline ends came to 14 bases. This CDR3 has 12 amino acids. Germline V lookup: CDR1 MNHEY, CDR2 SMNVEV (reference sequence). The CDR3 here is CASGNRGDEAFF. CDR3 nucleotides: TGTGCCAGCGGAAACAGAGGGGATGAAGCTTTCTTT.

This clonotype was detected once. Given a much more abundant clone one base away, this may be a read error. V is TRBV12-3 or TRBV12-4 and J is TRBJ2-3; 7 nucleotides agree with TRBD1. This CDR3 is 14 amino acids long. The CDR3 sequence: CANSFGTATDTQYF. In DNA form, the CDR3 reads TGTGCCAACAGTTTTGGGACAGCCACAGATACGCAGTATTTT.

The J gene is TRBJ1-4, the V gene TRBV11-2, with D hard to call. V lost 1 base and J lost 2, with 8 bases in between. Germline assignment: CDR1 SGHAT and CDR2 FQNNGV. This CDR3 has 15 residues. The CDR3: CASSLVGATNEKLFF. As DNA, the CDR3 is TGTGCCAGCAGCTTAGTGGGAGCCACTAATGAAAAACTGTTTTTT.

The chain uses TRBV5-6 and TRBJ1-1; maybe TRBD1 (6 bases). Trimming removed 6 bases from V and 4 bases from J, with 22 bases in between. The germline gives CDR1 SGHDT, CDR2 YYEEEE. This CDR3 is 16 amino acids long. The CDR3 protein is CASTLPTQGLATEAFF. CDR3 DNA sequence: TGTGCCAGCACCTTACCCACCCAGGGGCTGGCCACTGAAGCTTTCTTT.

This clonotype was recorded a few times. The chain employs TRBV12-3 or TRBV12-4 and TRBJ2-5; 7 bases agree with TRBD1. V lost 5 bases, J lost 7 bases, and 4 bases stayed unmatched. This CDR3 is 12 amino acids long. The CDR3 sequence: CASSAGTATQYF. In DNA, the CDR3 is TGTGCCAGCAGTGCTGGGACAGCGACCCAGTACTTC.

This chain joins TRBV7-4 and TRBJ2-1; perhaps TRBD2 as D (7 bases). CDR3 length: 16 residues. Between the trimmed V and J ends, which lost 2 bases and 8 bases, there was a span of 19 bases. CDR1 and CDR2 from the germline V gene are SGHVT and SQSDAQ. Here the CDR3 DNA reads TGTGCCAGCAGCTTAAATGGACTAGGGGGGGGGGATGAGCAGTTCTTC. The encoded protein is CASSLNGLGGGDEQFF.

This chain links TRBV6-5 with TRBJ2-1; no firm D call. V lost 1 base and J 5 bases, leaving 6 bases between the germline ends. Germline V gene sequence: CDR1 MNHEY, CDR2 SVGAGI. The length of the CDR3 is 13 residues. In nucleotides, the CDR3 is TGTGCCAGCAGTTACTACCCGAACAATGAGCAGTTCTTC. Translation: CASSYYPNNEQFF.

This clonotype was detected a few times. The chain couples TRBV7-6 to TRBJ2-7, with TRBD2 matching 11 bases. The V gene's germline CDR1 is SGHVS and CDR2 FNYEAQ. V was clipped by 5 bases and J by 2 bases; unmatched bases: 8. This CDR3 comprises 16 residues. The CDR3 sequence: CASSTIAGGTTYEQYF. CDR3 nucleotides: TGTGCCAGCAGCACAATAGCGGGGGGGACCACCTACGAGCAGTACTTC.